These 11 T cell receptor beta chains originate from one sample sequenced in a study of CD8 T cells in ankylosing spondylitis (dated by TCRdb to 2016 to 2017). To prepare the library, 5' RACE was applied. This sample was sequenced with an Illumina HiSeq 2500. Using fastp trimming at Q25 and MiXCR clonotype assembly, TCRdb reanalyzed the public sequencing data and kept in-frame beta chains. Each CDR3 protein gets just one entry, which takes the most common genes and DNA from the rows behind it. The sample table holds nearly 350,000 distinct CDR3 sequences, of which roughly 14% were seen once. The ten largest clones take up about 1% of the sample. The sequenced sample was blood, either unsorted or a sorted T cell fraction (not recorded which). These receptors were taken from a male donor with ankylosing spondylitis or in good health (not recorded which).

The rearrangement links TRBV29-1 to TRBJ1-1; D is ambiguous. The germline gives CDR1 SQVTM, CDR2 ANQGSEA. V was clipped by 4 bases and J by 1 base, with 10 bases between them. The CDR3 covers 13 residues. The CDR3, as DNA: TGCAGCGTTGTACTCCAATCGAACACTGAAGCTTTCTTT. Amino acid sequence: CSVVLQSNTEAFF.

This clonotype was observed a handful of times. This chain links TRBV2 with TRBJ1-5; unclear D gene. This CDR3 comprises 15 residues. Germline loops: CDR1 SNHLY, CDR2 FYNNEI. V lost 6 bases and J 0 bases, leaving 12 bases between the germline ends. Here the CDR3 DNA reads TGTGCCAGCAGCACCGCCGGGTCTAGCAATCAGCCCCAGCATTTT. Translation gives CASSTAGSSNQPQHF. Combining the CDR3 with reference TRBV2 and TRBJ1-5 gives the whole variable domain EPEVTQTPSHQVTQMGQEVILRCVPISNHLYFYWYRQILGQKVEFLVSFYNNEISEKSEIFDDQFSVERPDGSNFTLKIRSTKLEDSAMYFCASSTAGSSNQPQHFGDGTRLSIL.

The chain has TRBV6-1 and TRBJ2-1; 8 bases match TRBD2. With 4 bases clipped from V and 0 bases from J, the junction kept 5 bases outside the gene matches. This CDR3 spans 16 amino acids. Germline lookup yields CDR1 MNHNS and CDR2 SASEGT. CDR3 in DNA: TGTGCCAGCAGTGCCGTACTAGCGGTCTCCTACAATGAGCAGTTCTTC. It encodes CASSAVLAVSYNEQFF.

The chain employs TRBV15 and TRBJ2-7; the D gene is possibly TRBD2 (6 bases). Per the germline V gene, CDR1 is LNHNV and CDR2 is YYDKDF (reference sequence). CDR3 length: 16 amino acids. With 6 bases removed from V and 0 bases from J, the gap between germline ends came to 18 bases. Here the CDR3 reads CATRNDGGVSSYEQYF. CDR3 bases: TGTGCCACCAGAAACGATGGCGGGGTTAGCTCCTACGAGCAGTACTTC.

V usage is TRBV6-1 and J usage is TRBJ1-3; D ambiguous. Germline-derived CDR1 and CDR2 are MNHNS and SASEGT. The CDR3 runs 13 residues. V was pared by 8 bases and J by 2 bases, with 10 bases between. The CDR3: CASGLFAGNTIYF. CDR3 bases: TGTGCCAGCGGCCTCTTCGCTGGAAACACCATATATTTT.

The chain employs TRBV5-1 and TRBJ2-7; D remains unclear. Germline V gene lookup returns CDR1 SGHRS and CDR2 YFSETQ. V dropped 3 bases and J dropped 1 base, with 8 bases sitting between them. This CDR3 has 13 residues. CDR3 loop: CASSSWVSYEQYF. For the CDR3, the DNA is TGCGCCAGCAGCTCCTGGGTGTCCTACGAGCAGTACTTC.

The CDR3: CSARDPSGRGYEQFF. As DNA, the CDR3 is TGCAGTGCTAGAGATCCTAGCGGGAGAGGATATGAGCAGTTCTTC. V is TRBV20-1 and J is TRBJ2-1; TRBD2 agrees at 10 bases. Germline V gene data show CDR1 as DFQATT and CDR2 as SNEGSKA (reference sequence). Trimming removed 0 bases from V and 8 bases from J; junction bases left unmatched: 7. The CDR3 runs 15 residues.

This clonotype appeared a few times. The gene calls are TRBV11-3 and TRBJ2-5; D could derive from TRBD1 or TRBD2 (5 bases each). This CDR3 has 16 residues. The ends were cut back, 0 bases at V and 3 bases at J, with 14 bases in the middle. Germline lookup yields CDR1 SGHNT and CDR2 YENEEA. The CDR3 protein is CASSLEGPDVEETQYF. In DNA, the CDR3 is TGTGCCAGCAGCTTAGAGGGACCAGATGTAGAAGAGACCCAGTACTTC.

The chain has TRBV7-2 and TRBJ1-5; no clear D gene. V was trimmed by 3 bases and J by 4 bases, leaving 7 bases between them. This CDR3 is 13 amino acids long. Germline CDR1 reads SGHTA; CDR2 reads FQGNSA. The CDR3 protein is CASSFGVNQPQHF. The DNA of the CDR3 is TGTGCCAGCAGCTTCGGGGTTAATCAGCCCCAGCATTTT.

This sequence joins TRBV12-3 or TRBV12-4 and TRBJ2-1, with no clear D. Trimming took 6 bases from V and 7 from J, leaving 13 bases between them. CDR3 size: 13 residues. CDR3 sequence (DNA): TGTGCCAGCAGCCCCGGCCGCCGGAATGAGCAGTTCTTC. This encodes CASSPGRRNEQFF.

This clonotype was seen only a few times. In DNA, the CDR3 is TGTGCCAGCAGCTTGGGAGGGGGGGCTAATGAAAAACTGTTTTTT. Encoded protein: CASSLGGGANEKLFF. V usage is TRBV7-2 and J usage is TRBJ1-4, with D perhaps TRBD1 (6 bases). Per germline, CDR1 SGHTA and CDR2 FQGNSA. Trimming left V 3 bases short and J 3 bases short, with 11 bases between. The CDR3 has 15 amino acids.